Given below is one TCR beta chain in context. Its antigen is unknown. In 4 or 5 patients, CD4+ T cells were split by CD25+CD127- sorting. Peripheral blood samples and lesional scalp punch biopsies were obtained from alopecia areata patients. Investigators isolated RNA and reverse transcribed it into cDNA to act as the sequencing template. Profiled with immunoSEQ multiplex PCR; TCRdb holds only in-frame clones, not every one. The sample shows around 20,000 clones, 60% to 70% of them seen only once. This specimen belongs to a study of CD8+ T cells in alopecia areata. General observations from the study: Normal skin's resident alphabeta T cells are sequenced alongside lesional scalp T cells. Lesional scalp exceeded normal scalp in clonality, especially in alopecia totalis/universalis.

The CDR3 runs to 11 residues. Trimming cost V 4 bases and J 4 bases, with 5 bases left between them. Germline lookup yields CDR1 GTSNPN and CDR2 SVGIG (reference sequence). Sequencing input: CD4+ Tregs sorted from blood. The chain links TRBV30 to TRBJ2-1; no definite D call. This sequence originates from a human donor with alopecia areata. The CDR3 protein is CAWTTYNEQFF. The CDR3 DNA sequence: TGTGCCTGGACGACGTACAATGAGCAGTTCTTC. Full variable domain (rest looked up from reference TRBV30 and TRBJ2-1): SQTIHQWPATLVQPVGSPLSLECTVEGTSNPNLYWYRQAAGRGLQLLFYSVGIGQISSEVPQNLSASRPQDRQFILSSKKLLLSDSGFYLCAWTTYNEQFFGPGTRLTVL.